The T cell receptor (beta chain) described here comes from a study of blood T cell repertoires in COVID-19. Across the study: Specimens from acute and convalescent COVID-19 originated in the United States, Italy and Spain. The cDNA or gDNA used as material had been derived from T cells, B-cell-depleted T cells, or PBMCs.

The V and J ends lost 5 bases and 1 base respectively, with 11 bases between them. This CDR3 region has 14 residues. Germline lookup yields CDR1 SGHTA and CDR2 FQGNSA. Under the authors' procedure: Cell counts per sample came from amplifying reference gene primers. The data were produced by immunoSEQ multiplex PCR, yet TCRdb's version contains in-frame clones alone and is incomplete. V and J calls and clone size are as listed in that table; D and trimming were resolved from the DNA. The sample has 200,000 to 300,000 clones; roughly 86% are singletons. V is TRBV7-2 and J is TRBJ2-5, with TRBD2 as a possible D gene (6 bases). Sequencing was done on a sample of peripheral blood. The TCR comes from a woman under 40 who had recovered from COVID-19. The CDR3 loop reads CASSEFSGQETQYF. For the CDR3, the DNA is TGTGCCAGCAGCGAATTTAGCGGCCAAGAGACCCAGTACTTC.